One and the same sample provided the 32 T cell receptor beta chains below, sequenced in a study of blood T cell repertoires in COVID-19. Assay used: immunoSEQ multiplex PCR; TCRdb lists only in-frame clones, some missing. The sample contains fewer than 200,000 clones, 70% to 90% of which appear only once. Material: peripheral blood. Receptor source: a woman at least 80 years old with acute or convalescent COVID-19.

V gene TRBV6-1 combines with J gene TRBJ1-2; TRBD1 matches 7 bases. After removal of 2 bases from V and 8 bases from J, the junction contained 11 bases not matched to a gene. The germline CDR1 and CDR2 sequences are MNHNS and SASEGT. The CDR3 has 15 residues. This chain's CDR3 is CASSETPQGFGGYTF. For the CDR3, the DNA is TGTGCCAGCAGTGAAACCCCACAGGGGTTTGGAGGCTACACCTTC.

The chain carries TRBV4-3 and TRBJ1-4; a weak D match, TRBD1 (5 bases). V dropped 0 bases and J dropped 7 bases, with 12 bases sitting between them. This CDR3 has 15 residues. Germline values: CDR1 LGHNA, CDR2 YSLEER. The DNA of the CDR3 is TGCGCCAGCAGCCAAGACACGGGGGGGAGTGAAAAACTGTTTTTT. It specifies CASSQDTGGSEKLFF.

This chain uses TRBV5-1 with TRBJ2-3; 16 bases agree with TRBD2. The V gene end was trimmed by 4 bases and the J gene end by 4 bases; junction bases not matched to a gene: 3. Germline CDR1 and CDR2: SGHRS and YFSETQ. The CDR3 is 16 amino acids. The CDR3 spells CASSRGTSGGADTQYF. The CDR3 DNA is TGCGCCAGCAGCCGCGGGACTAGCGGGGGGGCAGATACGCAGTATTTT.

This clone was observed a single time. The chain has TRBV7-7 and TRBJ2-3, with a tentative D call TRBD2 (6 bases). Deletions cut 5 bases from V and 9 bases from J, with 9 bases between. The CDR3 has 11 residues. Germline-derived CDR1 and CDR2 are SSHAT and FNYEAQ (reference sequence). Here the CDR3 DNA reads TGTGCCAGCAGCGCAGGAGGGACGCAGTATTTT. It is translated as CASSAGGTQYF.

The chain is built from TRBV28 and TRBJ1-1; D may be TRBD1 (6 bases). Germline V gene sequence: CDR1 MDHEN, CDR2 SYDVKM. Trimming took 5 bases from V and 3 from J, leaving 19 bases between them. The CDR3 totals 16 residues. The CDR3 sequence is CASSVGGGRRDTEAFF. DNA for the CDR3: TGTGCCAGCAGTGTGGGCGGGGGGCGTCGGGACACTGAAGCTTTCTTT.

The rearrangement uses TRBV19 and TRBJ1-5, with D possibly being TRBD1 (6 bases). Germline V gives CDR1 LNHDA, CDR2 SQIVND (reference sequence). This CDR3 spans 13 amino acids. V dropped 7 bases and J dropped 4 bases, with 11 bases sitting between them. Here the CDR3 DNA reads TGTGCCAGTACCCCAGACAGGAATCAGCCCCAGCATTTT. Its translation is CASTPDRNQPQHF.

This clone has only one observation. The chain has TRBV2 and TRBJ1-1; the match to TRBD1 covers 7 bases. Trimming cost V 8 bases and J 4 bases; bases outside gene matches: 10. CDR3 length equals 14 residues. Germline V gene sequence: CDR1 SNHLY, CDR2 FYNNEI. CDR3 nucleotides: TGTGCCAGCTCCAGACAGGGCTTTCGCACTGAAGCTTTCTTT. Its protein product is CASSRQGFRTEAFF.

This clone was seen just once. This chain connects TRBV5-1 to TRBJ1-2, with TRBD1 matching 9 bases. The germline V gene encodes CDR1 SGHRS and CDR2 YFSETQ. The CDR3 totals 13 residues. V lost 4 bases and J lost 7; bases outside the gene matches: 5. The DNA of the CDR3 is TGCGCCAGCAGCGCCGGGACAGGGTCTGGCTACACCTTC. As protein: CASSAGTGSGYTF.

V is TRBV6-5 and J is TRBJ2-3; unclear D gene. Germline V gene lookup returns CDR1 MNHEY and CDR2 SVGAGI. With 7 bases removed from V and 5 bases from J, the gap between germline ends came to 7 bases. This CDR3 comprises 11 residues. DNA for the CDR3: TGTGCCAGCACGCGGAGAGATACGCAGTATTTT. Translated, it gives CASTRRDTQYF.

The CDR3: CASISVGHEQYF. CDR3 sequence (DNA): TGTGCCAGCATTTCCGTGGGCCACGAGCAGTACTTC. The chain recombines TRBV6-5 with TRBJ2-7; D is undetermined. The V end lost 7 bases, the J end lost 5 bases, and 12 bases lay between the germline ends. This CDR3 is built from 12 residues. Germline V CDR1 and CDR2: MNHEY, SVGAGI.

The chain employs TRBV7-6 and TRBJ1-2, with 10 bases lining up with TRBD1. Unmatched junction bases numbered 12, after V lost 3 bases and J lost 8 bases. The CDR3 has 16 residues. In germline, CDR1 is SGHVS, CDR2 FNYEAQ. The CDR3 nucleotides are TGTGCCAGCAGCTTTCTGTCCCGGGACAGGGGAAGCGGCTACACCTTC. It yields the protein CASSFLSRDRGSGYTF.

This sequence joins TRBV7-2 and TRBJ2-3; weak D call: TRBD1 (6 bases). V shed 4 bases and J shed 1 base, with 18 bases lying between them. Germline V lookup: CDR1 SGHTA, CDR2 FQGNSA. The CDR3 runs 17 residues. The CDR3 sequence is CASSSRAYRAGTDTQYF. CDR3 in DNA: TGTGCCAGCAGCTCCCGGGCGTACAGGGCGGGCACAGATACGCAGTATTTT.

The chain combines TRBV6-5 with TRBJ1-6; D not resolved. The CDR3 has 13 amino acids. V was shortened by 0 bases and J by 9 bases, with 6 bases between the two germline ends. Germline V CDR1 and CDR2: MNHEY, SVGAGI. CDR3 amino acids: CASSYSRGSPLHF. The CDR3 DNA is TGTGCCAGCAGTTACTCGAGAGGTTCACCCCTCCACTTT.

This rearrangement joins TRBV5-5 to TRBJ2-7; tentative D call: TRBD2 (5 bases). CDR1 is SGHKS, CDR2 YYEKEE, per germline (reference sequence). The CDR3 consists of 17 residues. The V end lost 1 base, the J end lost 2 bases, and 19 bases lay between the germline ends. CDR3 DNA: TGTGCCAGCAGCTTGAGGTCGAAAGGACTGAGGCCCTACGAGCAGTACTTC. This encodes CASSLRSKGLRPYEQYF.

The V call is TRBV19, the J call TRBJ1-5; 8 bases align to TRBD1. The CDR3 runs 16 residues. Per germline, CDR1 LNHDA and CDR2 SQIVND (reference sequence). Unmatched junction bases numbered 10, after V lost 3 bases and J lost 6 bases. CDR3 in amino acids: CASSINTPQGGQPQHF. The CDR3 nucleotides are TGTGCCAGTAGTATTAACACCCCACAGGGGGGTCAGCCCCAGCATTTT.

The chain combines TRBV5-1 with TRBJ1-1; D is undetermined. The CDR3 is 16 residues long. V lost 0 bases and J lost 1, with 13 bases in between. Per germline, CDR1 SGHRS and CDR2 YFSETQ. DNA for the CDR3: TGCGCCAGCAGCTTGGTTTATGGCCCTTCGAACACTGAAGCTTTCTTT. It encodes CASSLVYGPSNTEAFF.

V usage is TRBV24-1 and J usage is TRBJ2-5; 7 bases are shared with TRBD1. CDR1 and CDR2 (germline): KGHDR, SFDVKD. J gave up 5 bases and V 3 bases, and 14 bases lay outside the gene matches. CDR3 length: 17 residues. CDR3 loop: CATSDHRGRLRIETQYF. The CDR3 DNA reads TGTGCCACCAGTGATCACAGGGGTAGATTGAGGATTGAGACCCAGTACTTC.

This rearrangement joins TRBV10-3 to TRBJ1-4, with 11 bases matching TRBD1. Trimming took 2 bases from V and 5 from J; bases not matched to a gene: 1. This CDR3 has 15 residues. Looked up from germline, CDR1 is ENHRY and CDR2 is SYGVKD. Written as DNA, the CDR3 is TGTGCCATCAGTGAGGGGGACAGGGGGAATGAAAAACTGTTTTTT. It translates to CAISEGDRGNEKLFF.

The V call is TRBV6-5, the J call TRBJ2-2; 12 bases line up with TRBD2. Trimming at V came to 6 bases and at J to 7 bases, leaving 6 bases not matched to a gene. The CDR3 is 15 amino acids. Germline values: CDR1 MNHEY, CDR2 SVGAGI. Here the CDR3 reads CASSQTSGRGGELFF. In DNA form, the CDR3 reads TGTGCCAGCAGCCAGACTAGCGGGAGAGGCGGGGAGCTGTTTTTT.

The gene calls are TRBV19 and TRBJ2-5; the D gene is possibly TRBD1 (5 bases). Germline lookup yields CDR1 LNHDA and CDR2 SQIVND (reference sequence). V was cut by 5 bases and J by 5 bases, with 15 bases left in between. The CDR3 is 14 amino acids. This CDR3 reads CASSAQTGWETQYF. The CDR3 region has the DNA TGTGCCAGTAGTGCTCAAACAGGTTGGGAGACCCAGTACTTC.

The V and J genes are TRBV7-9 and TRBJ1-2; D is undetermined. V lost 5 bases and J lost 7, with 17 bases in between. The germline CDR1 and CDR2 sequences are SEHNR and FQNEAQ (reference sequence). The CDR3 has 14 amino acids. CDR3 sequence (DNA): TGTGCCAGCAGCCCTGGACTAGGTGTTCGTGGCTACACCTTC. Its translation: CASSPGLGVRGYTF. Full variable domain (remainder filled in from reference TRBV7-9 and TRBJ1-2): DTGVSQNPRHKITKRGQNVTFRCDPISEHNRLYWYRQTLGQGPEFLTYFQNEAQLEKSRLLSDRFSAERPKGSFSTLEIQRTEQGDSAMYLCASSPGLGVRGYTFGSGTRLTVV.

This clone was recorded a few times. The chain has TRBV14 and TRBJ2-7, with D possibly being TRBD1 (6 bases). CDR3 length: 12 residues. The V and J ends lost 5 bases and 2 bases respectively, with 7 bases between them. The germline CDR1 and CDR2 sequences are SGHDN and FVKESK. In nucleotides, the CDR3 is TGTGCCAGCAGCGGGGGCCCCTACGAGCAGTACTTC. It codes for CASSGGPYEQYF.

The V call is TRBV14, the J call TRBJ1-1; D gene unclear. The CDR3 consists of 14 residues. Trimming cost V 4 bases and J 1 base, with 10 bases left between them. Germline-derived CDR1 and CDR2 are SGHDN and FVKESK. This CDR3 is CASSRGGRNTEAFF. The CDR3 nucleotides are TGTGCCAGCAGCCGAGGAGGACGGAACACTGAAGCTTTCTTT.

Written as DNA, the CDR3 is TGTGCCAGCAGCGTAGTCGGGACAGGGGAGAGAGCTTTCTTT. It is translated as CASSVVGTGERAFF. The genes are TRBV9 and TRBJ1-1; 10 bases fit TRBD1. This CDR3 region has 14 residues. V lost 0 bases and J lost 10; bases outside the gene matches: 6. CDR1 SGDLS and CDR2 YYNGEE come from the germline V gene.

This clone was found once. The chain is built from TRBV11-2 and TRBJ2-2; TRBD1 is a possible D gene (5 bases). Trimming shortened V by 2 bases and J by 1 base, and 14 bases separated the two germline ends. This CDR3 contains 17 residues. Germline V gene lookup returns CDR1 SGHAT and CDR2 FQNNGV. The CDR3 DNA sequence: TGTGCCAGCAGCTTAACCCCGGCAGGGAAGAACACCGGGGAGCTGTTTTTT. Translating it yields CASSLTPAGKNTGELFF.

The rearrangement uses TRBV7-9 and TRBJ1-4; 7 nucleotides match TRBD1. This CDR3 has 14 amino acids. CDR1 and CDR2 (germline): SEHNR, FQNEAQ (reference sequence). V was clipped by 4 bases and J by 4 bases; unmatched bases: 3. The CDR3, as DNA: TGTGCCAGCAGCTGGGACAGCCATAATGAAAAACTGTTTTTT. It codes for CASSWDSHNEKLFF.

This clone was observed once. The rearrangement joins TRBV11-3 to TRBJ1-5; weak D call: TRBD1 (6 bases). V shed 6 bases and J shed 4 bases, with 16 bases lying between them. The CDR3 runs 15 residues. Germline V gene sequence: CDR1 SGHNT, CDR2 YENEEA. Here the CDR3 reads CASRQDSNVNQPQHF. Written as DNA, the CDR3 is TGTGCCAGCAGACAGGACAGCAATGTTAATCAGCCCCAGCATTTT.

This clone occurred many times. The chain employs TRBV2 and TRBJ1-4, with D possibly being TRBD1 (6 bases). The length of the CDR3 is 14 residues. Trimming removed 6 bases at V and 4 bases at J, with 12 bases between. Germline-derived CDR1 and CDR2 are SNHLY and FYNNEI. CDR3: CASRTGLNNEKLFF. CDR3 in DNA: TGTGCCAGCAGAACAGGGCTCAATAATGAAAAACTGTTTTTT. The full variable domain, its missing parts supplied by reference TRBV2 and TRBJ1-4, is EPEVTQTPSHQVTQMGQEVILRCVPISNHLYFYWYRQILGQKVEFLVSFYNNEISEKSEIFDDQFSVERPDGSNFTLKIRSTKLEDSAMYFCASRTGLNNEKLFFGSGTQLSVL.

The chain employs TRBV5-1 and TRBJ1-1, with a possible D match to TRBD1 (6 bases). Germline V gene sequence: CDR1 SGHRS, CDR2 YFSETQ. CDR3 size: 14 residues. Trimming shortened V by 4 bases and J by 2 bases, and 12 bases separated the two germline ends. CDR3 residues: CASSSTGFNTEAFF. CDR3 DNA sequence: TGCGCCAGCAGCAGTACAGGGTTTAACACTGAAGCTTTCTTT.

The rearrangement joins TRBV10-3 to TRBJ2-2, with 7 bases identical to TRBD2. Trimming removed 10 bases from V and 3 bases from J; junction bases left unmatched: 8. The CDR3 spans 14 residues. Germline lookup yields CDR1 ENHRY and CDR2 SYGVKD. CDR3: CATVGEGDTGELFF. CDR3 in DNA: TGTGCCACCGTAGGGGAGGGCGACACCGGGGAGCTGTTTTTT.

J is TRBJ1-3 and V is TRBV6-2 or TRBV6-3; D gene uncertain. V was pared by 6 bases and J by 8 bases, with 11 bases between. The CDR3 is made up of 12 amino acids. Germline V lookup: CDR1 MNHEY, CDR2 SVGEGT. CDR3 nucleotides: TGTGCCAGCAGCCGATCTGCGGACACCATATATTTT. Its protein product is CASSRSADTIYF.

This chain connects TRBV5-1 to TRBJ2-7, with a weak D call TRBD1 (6 bases). CDR3 size: 13 residues. V was trimmed by 5 bases and J by 1 base, leaving 10 bases between them. Germline V gene data show CDR1 as SGHRS and CDR2 as YFSETQ. CDR3 bases: TGCGCCAGCAGAAGAGGGACATCCTACGAGCAGTACTTC. Its translation is CASRRGTSYEQYF. Variable domain in full (rest from reference TRBV5-1 and TRBJ2-7): KAGVTQTPRYLIKTRGQQVTLSCSPISGHRSVSWYQQTPGQGLQFLFEYFSETQRNKGNFPGRFSGRQFSNSRSEMNVSTLELGDSALYLCASRRGTSYEQYFGPGTRLTVT.